This T cell receptor beta chain was identified in a study of OX40 agonist ivuxolimab in advanced cancers. Across the study: Patients took ivuxolimab, an agonistic anti-OX40 (CD134) antibody.

Data came from immunoSEQ multiplex PCR; TCRdb stores just in-frame clones and leaves some out. The sample lists 72,000 or so clones; around 80% were seen once. Germline V CDR1 and CDR2: MDHEN, SYDVKM. This CDR3 spans 10 amino acids. The germline V and J ends were trimmed by 4 bases and 6 bases, with 3 bases remaining between them. The sequencing used CD4+ or CD8+ T cells sorted from blood, collected in a trial of the OX40 agonist ivuxolimab. The sequence came from an adult with an advanced solid tumor such as melanoma, head and neck, liver or kidney cancer. The chain employs TRBV28 and TRBJ1-2; no reliable D call. CDR3 sequence (DNA): TGTGCCAGCAGTTCGGATGGCTACACCTTC. Translating it yields CASSSDGYTF.